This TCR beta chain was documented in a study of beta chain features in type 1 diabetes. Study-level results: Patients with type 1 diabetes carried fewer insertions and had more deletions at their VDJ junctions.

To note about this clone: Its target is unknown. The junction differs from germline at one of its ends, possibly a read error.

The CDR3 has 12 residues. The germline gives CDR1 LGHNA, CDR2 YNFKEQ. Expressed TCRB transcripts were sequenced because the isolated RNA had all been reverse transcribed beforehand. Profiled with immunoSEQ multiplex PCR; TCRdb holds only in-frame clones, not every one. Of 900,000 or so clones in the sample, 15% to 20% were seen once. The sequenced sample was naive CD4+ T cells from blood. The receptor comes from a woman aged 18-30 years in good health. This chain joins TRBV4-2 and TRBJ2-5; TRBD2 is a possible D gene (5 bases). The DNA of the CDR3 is TGTGCCAGCAGCCAAGATTTGCGGGCCCGGGACTTC. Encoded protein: CASSQDLRARDF.